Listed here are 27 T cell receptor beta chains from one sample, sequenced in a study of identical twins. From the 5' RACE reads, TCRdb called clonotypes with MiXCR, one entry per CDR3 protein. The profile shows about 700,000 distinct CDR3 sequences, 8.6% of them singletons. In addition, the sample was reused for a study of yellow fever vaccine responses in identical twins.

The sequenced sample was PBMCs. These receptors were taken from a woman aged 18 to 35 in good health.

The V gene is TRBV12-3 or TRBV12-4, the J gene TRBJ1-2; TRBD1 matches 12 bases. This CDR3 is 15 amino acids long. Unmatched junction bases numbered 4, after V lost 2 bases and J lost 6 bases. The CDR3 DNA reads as TGTGCCAGCAGTTTACGGGACAGGGGGCTTAATGGCTACACCTTC. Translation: CASSLRDRGLNGYTF.

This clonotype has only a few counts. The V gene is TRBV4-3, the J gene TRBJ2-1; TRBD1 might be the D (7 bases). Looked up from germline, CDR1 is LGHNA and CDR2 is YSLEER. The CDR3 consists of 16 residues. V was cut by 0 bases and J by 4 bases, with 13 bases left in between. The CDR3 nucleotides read TGCGCCAGCAGCCAAGATCCAGGGGGGAATTACAATGAGCAGTTCTTC. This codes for CASSQDPGGNYNEQFF.

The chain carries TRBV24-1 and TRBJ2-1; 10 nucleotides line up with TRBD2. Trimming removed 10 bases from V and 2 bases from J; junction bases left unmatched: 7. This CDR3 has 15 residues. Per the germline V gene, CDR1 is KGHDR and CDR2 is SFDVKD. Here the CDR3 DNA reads TGTGCCACGGGGACCCTAGCGGGGGCCTACAATGAGCAGTTCTTC. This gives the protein CATGTLAGAYNEQFF.

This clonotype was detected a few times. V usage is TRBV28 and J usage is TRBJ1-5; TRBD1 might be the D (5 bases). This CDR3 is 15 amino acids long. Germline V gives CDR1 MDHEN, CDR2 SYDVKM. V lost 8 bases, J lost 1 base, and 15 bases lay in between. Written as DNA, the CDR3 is TGTGCCAGCGGATCCCGGGACGGAAGCAATCAGCCCCAGCATTTT. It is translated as CASGSRDGSNQPQHF.

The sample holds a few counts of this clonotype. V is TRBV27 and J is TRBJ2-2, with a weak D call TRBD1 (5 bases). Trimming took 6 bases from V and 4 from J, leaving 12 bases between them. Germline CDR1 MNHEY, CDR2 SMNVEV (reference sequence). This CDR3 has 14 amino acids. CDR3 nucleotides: TGTGCCAGCAGACTCGCAGGGTCCACCGGGGAGCTGTTTTTT. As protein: CASRLAGSTGELFF.

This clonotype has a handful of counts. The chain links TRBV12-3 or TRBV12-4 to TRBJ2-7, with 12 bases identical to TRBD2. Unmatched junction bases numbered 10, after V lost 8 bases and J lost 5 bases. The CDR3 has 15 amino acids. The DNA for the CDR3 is TGTGCCAGCGGAATGTTGACTAGCGGGAGAAACGAGCAGTACTTC. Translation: CASGMLTSGRNEQYF.

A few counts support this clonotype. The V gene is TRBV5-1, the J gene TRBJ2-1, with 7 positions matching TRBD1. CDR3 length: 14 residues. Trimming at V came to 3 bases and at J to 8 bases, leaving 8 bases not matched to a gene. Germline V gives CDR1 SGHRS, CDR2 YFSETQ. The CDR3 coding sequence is TGCGCCAGCAGCTCACAGGGGATACGGGATGAGCAGTTCTTC. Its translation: CASSSQGIRDEQFF.

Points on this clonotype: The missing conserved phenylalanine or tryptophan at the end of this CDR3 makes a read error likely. The CDR3 DNA sequence: TGTGCCAGCAGTTACTCGGCCAGGGGGCCGCAGTATTCT. Its protein product is CASSYSARGPQYS. The chain uses TRBV6-5 and TRBJ2-3; 8 bases line up with TRBD1. The V segment lost 0 bases and the J segment 10 bases; nucleotides outside the gene matches: 3. The CDR3 is made up of 13 amino acids. Germline CDR1 and CDR2: MNHEY and SVGAGI.

DNA of the CDR3: TGTGCCAGCAGCCTCCAGCCAACTAGCGGGAATGAGCAGTTCTTC. This gives the protein CASSLQPTSGNEQFF. This sequence joins TRBV11-2 and TRBJ2-1; 9 nucleotides align to TRBD2. The CDR3 is 15 amino acids. The junction had 9 bases not matched to a gene; V was cut back by 5 bases and J by 7 bases. The germline V gene encodes CDR1 SGHAT and CDR2 FQNNGV.

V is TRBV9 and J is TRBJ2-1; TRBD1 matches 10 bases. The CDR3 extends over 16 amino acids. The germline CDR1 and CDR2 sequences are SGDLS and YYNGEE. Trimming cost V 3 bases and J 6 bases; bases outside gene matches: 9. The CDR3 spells CASSEMTGGDPNEQFF. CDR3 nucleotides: TGTGCCAGCAGCGAGATGACAGGGGGCGACCCCAATGAGCAGTTCTTC. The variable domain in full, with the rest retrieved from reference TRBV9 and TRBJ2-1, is DSGVTQTPKHLITATGQRVTLRCSPRSGDLSVYWYQQSLDQGLQFLIQYYNGEERAKGNILERFSAQQFPDLHSELNLSSLELGDSALYFCASSEMTGGDPNEQFFGPGTRLTVL.

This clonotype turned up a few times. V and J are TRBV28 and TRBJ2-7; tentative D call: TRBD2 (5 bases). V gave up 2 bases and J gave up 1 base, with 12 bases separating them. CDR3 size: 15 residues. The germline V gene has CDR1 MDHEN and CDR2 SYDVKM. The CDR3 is CASSLAVSGSYEQYF. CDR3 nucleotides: TGTGCCAGCAGTTTAGCAGTTTCGGGGTCCTACGAGCAGTACTTC.

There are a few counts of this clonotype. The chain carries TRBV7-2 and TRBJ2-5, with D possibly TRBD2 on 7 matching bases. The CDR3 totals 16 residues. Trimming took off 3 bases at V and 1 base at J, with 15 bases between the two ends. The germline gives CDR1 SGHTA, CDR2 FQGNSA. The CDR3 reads CASSFFWGGGQETQYF. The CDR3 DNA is TGTGCCAGCAGCTTTTTTTGGGGGGGCGGCCAAGAGACCCAGTACTTC. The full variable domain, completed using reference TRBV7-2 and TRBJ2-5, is GAGVSQSPSNKVTEKGKDVELRCDPISGHTALYWYRQSLGQGLEFLIYFQGNSAPDKSGLPSDRFSAERTGGSVSTLTIQRTQQEDSAVYLCASSFFWGGGQETQYFGPGTRLLVL.

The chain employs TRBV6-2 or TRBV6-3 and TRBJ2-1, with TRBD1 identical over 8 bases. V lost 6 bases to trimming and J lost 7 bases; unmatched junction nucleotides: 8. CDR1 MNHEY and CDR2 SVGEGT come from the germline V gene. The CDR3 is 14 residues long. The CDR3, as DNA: TGTGCCAGCAGACCGACAGGGGCCACTAATGAGCAGTTCTTC. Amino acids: CASRPTGATNEQFF.

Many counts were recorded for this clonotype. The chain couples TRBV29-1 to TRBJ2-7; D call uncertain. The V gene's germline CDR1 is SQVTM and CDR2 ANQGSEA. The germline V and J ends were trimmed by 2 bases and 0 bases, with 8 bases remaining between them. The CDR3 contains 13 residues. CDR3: CSVEKVNSYEQYF. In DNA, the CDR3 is TGCAGCGTTGAAAAGGTCAACTCCTACGAGCAGTACTTC.

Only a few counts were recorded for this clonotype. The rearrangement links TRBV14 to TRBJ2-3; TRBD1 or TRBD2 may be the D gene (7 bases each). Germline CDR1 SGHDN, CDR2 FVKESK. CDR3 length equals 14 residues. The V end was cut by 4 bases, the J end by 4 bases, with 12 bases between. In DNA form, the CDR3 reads TGTGCCAGCAGCCTTCAGGGGGGGGCAGATACGCAGTATTTT. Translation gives CASSLQGGADTQYF.

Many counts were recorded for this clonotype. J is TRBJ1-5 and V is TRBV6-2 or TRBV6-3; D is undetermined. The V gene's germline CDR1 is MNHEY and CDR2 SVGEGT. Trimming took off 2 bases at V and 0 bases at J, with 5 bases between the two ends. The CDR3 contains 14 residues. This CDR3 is CASSYGDSNQPQHF. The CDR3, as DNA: TGTGCCAGCAGTTACGGTGATAGCAATCAGCCCCAGCATTTT.

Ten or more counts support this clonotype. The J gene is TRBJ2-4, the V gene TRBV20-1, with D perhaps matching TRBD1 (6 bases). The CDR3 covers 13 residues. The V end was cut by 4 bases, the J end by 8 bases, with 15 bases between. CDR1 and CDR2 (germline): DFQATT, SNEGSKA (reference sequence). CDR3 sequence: CSAKTRGTDIQYF. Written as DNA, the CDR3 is TGCAGTGCTAAAACCAGGGGAACGGACATTCAGTACTTC.

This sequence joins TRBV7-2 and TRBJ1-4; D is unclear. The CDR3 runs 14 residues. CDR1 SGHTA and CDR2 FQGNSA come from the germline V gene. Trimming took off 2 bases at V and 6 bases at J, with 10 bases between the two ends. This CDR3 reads CASSLNVGHEKLFF. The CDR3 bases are TGTGCCAGCAGCTTAAACGTAGGGCATGAAAAACTGTTTTTT.

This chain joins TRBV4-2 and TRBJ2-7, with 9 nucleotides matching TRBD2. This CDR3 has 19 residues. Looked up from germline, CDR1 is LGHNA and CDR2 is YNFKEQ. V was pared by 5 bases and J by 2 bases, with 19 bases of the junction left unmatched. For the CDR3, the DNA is TGTGCCAGCAGCAACGACCCCCCTGCTTTAGCGGGGGTTCCCTACGAGCAGTACTTC. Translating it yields CASSNDPPALAGVPYEQYF.

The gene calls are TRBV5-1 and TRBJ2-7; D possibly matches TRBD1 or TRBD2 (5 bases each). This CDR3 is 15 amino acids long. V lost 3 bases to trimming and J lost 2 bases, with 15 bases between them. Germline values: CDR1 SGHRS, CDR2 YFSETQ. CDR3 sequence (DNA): TGCGCCAGCAGCTATGGCGCGCAGGGAGCCTACGAGCAGTACTTC. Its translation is CASSYGAQGAYEQYF.

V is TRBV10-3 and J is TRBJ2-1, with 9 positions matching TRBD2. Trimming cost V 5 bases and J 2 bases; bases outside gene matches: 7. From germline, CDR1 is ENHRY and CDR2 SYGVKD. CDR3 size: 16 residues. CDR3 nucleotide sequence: TGTGCCATCAGTTACAGTAGCGGGAGTACCTACAATGAGCAGTTCTTC. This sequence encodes CAISYSSGSTYNEQFF.

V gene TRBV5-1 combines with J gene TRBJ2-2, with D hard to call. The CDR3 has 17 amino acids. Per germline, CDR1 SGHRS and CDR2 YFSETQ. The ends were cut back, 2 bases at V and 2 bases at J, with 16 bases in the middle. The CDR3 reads CASSLVMPGLNTGELFF. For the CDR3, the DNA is TGCGCCAGCAGCTTAGTGATGCCCGGGCTAAACACCGGGGAGCTGTTTTTT.

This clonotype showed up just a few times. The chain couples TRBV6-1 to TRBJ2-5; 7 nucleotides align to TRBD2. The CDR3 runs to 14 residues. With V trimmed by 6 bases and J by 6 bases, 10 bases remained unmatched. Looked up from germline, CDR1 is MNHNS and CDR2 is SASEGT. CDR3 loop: CASRVGGSQQTQYF. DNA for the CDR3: TGTGCCAGCAGGGTGGGGGGGAGTCAACAGACCCAGTACTTC.

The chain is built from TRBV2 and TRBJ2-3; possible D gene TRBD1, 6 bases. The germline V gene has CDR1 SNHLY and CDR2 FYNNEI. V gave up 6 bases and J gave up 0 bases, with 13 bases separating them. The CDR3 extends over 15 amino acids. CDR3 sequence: CASRHDRRSTDTQYF. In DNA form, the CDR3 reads TGTGCCAGCAGACACGACAGGAGAAGCACAGATACGCAGTATTTT.

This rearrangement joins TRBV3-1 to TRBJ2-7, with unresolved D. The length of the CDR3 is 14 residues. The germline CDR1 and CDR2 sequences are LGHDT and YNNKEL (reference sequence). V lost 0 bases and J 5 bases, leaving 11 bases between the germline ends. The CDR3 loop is CASSQDRPGDEQYF. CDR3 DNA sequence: TGTGCCAGCAGCCAAGATCGCCCTGGGGACGAGCAGTACTTC.

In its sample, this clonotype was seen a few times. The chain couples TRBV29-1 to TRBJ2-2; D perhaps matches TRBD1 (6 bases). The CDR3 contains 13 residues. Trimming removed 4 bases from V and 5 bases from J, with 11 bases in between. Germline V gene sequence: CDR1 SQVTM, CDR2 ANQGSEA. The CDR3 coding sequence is TGCAGCGTTGTCTATGGACAGACCGGGGAGCTGTTTTTT. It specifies CSVVYGQTGELFF.

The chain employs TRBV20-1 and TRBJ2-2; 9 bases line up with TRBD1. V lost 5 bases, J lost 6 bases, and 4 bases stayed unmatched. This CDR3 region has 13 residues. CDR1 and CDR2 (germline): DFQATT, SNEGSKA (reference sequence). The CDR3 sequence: CSAGQGWAGELFF. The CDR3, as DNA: TGCAGTGCTGGACAGGGGTGGGCCGGGGAGCTGTTTTTT.